These 27 T cell receptor beta chains were all obtained from the same sample, sequenced in a study of cytomegalovirus exposure and HLA in healthy donors. The PCR ran on 60 Vbeta and 13 Jbeta primers. Sequencing used immunoSEQ multiplex PCR; TCRdb keeps in-frame clones, though not all of them. Here the sample spans around 110,000 clones, about four fifths being singletons. The source material was PBMCs. The source is a woman in her thirties in good health and CMV-seronegative.

This clone was picked up one time. J is TRBJ2-3 and V is TRBV5-1; D may be TRBD2 (6 bases). V lost 0 bases, J lost 1 base, and 12 bases lay in between. The CDR3 sequence is 16 residues long. Germline V gene data show CDR1 as SGHRS and CDR2 as YFSETQ. Written as DNA, the CDR3 is TGCGCCAGCAGCTTGGCCACAGGAGGGGGCACAGATACGCAGTATTTT. Translation gives CASSLATGGGTDTQYF.

This clone was counted only a few times. The chain joins TRBV7-3 to TRBJ1-2; the match to TRBD1 covers 8 bases. The CDR3 contains 13 residues. CDR1 is SGHTA and CDR2 is FQGTGA in the germline V gene. V was clipped by 4 bases and J by 8 bases; unmatched bases: 6. In DNA, the CDR3 is TGTGCCAGCAGCTCGCAGGGGGCGGGGGGCTACACCTTC. This gives the protein CASSSQGAGGYTF.

The chain joins TRBV13 to TRBJ1-1; unclear D gene. Germline V gives CDR1 PRHDT, CDR2 FYEKMQ (reference sequence). This CDR3 has 15 residues. V was cut by 2 bases and J by 3 bases, with 13 bases left in between. CDR3: CASSLYPSEDTEAFF. Written as DNA, the CDR3 is TGTGCCAGCAGCTTATACCCCTCCGAGGACACTGAAGCTTTCTTT.

CDR3: CASSWGTGTPVEQYF. The CDR3 DNA reads TGTGCCAGCAGCTGGGGGACCGGGACACCGGTCGAGCAGTACTTC. The rearrangement links TRBV5-4 to TRBJ2-5, with D possibly TRBD1 on 6 matching bases. The tail of the sequence fits TRBJ2-7 better, so the J call may be wrong. The CDR3 runs to 15 residues. CDR1 and CDR2 (germline): SGHNT, YYREEE (reference sequence).

The V and J genes are TRBV5-4 and TRBJ1-2; no definite D call. This CDR3 has 13 residues. From germline, CDR1 is SGHNT and CDR2 YYREEE (reference sequence). Trimming took off 0 bases at V and 12 bases at J, with 15 bases between the two ends. This CDR3 reads CASSLGGGREDTF. CDR3 in DNA: TGTGCCAGCAGCTTGGGCGGAGGGCGCGAAGACACCTTC.

This rearrangement joins TRBV19 to TRBJ2-4; the match to TRBD2 covers 9 bases. The CDR3 loop spans 16 amino acids. J was trimmed by 4 bases and V by 5 bases; bases with no gene match: 9. Germline lookup yields CDR1 LNHDA and CDR2 SQIVND (reference sequence). The CDR3, as DNA: TGTGCCAGTAGTTCAAGACTAGCGGAGGGGAAAAACATTCAGTACTTC. It yields the protein CASSSRLAEGKNIQYF.

The CDR3 DNA reads as TGTGCCAGCAGCGAGGGACAGGGGGACACTGAAGCTTTCTTT. Translating gives CASSEGQGDTEAFF. The chain is built from TRBV5-4 and TRBJ1-1; 11 bases are a match to TRBD1. Germline trimming cut 4 bases from V and 3 bases from J; bases unmatched to any gene: 2. This CDR3 has 14 amino acids. Germline CDR1 reads SGHNT; CDR2 reads YYREEE (reference sequence).

The CDR3 DNA reads as TGTGCCAGCAGTTTGGCCGGGACAGGCTCCTACGAGCAGTACTTC. Translating it yields CASSLAGTGSYEQYF. The chain employs TRBV28 and TRBJ2-7, with 8 positions matching TRBD1. The germline gives CDR1 MDHEN, CDR2 SYDVKM. This CDR3 comprises 15 residues. V was clipped by 3 bases and J by 0 bases; unmatched bases: 4.

This chain joins TRBV19 and TRBJ2-1; 10 nucleotides agree with TRBD1. Germline CDR1 reads LNHDA; CDR2 reads SQIVND (reference sequence). V was clipped by 3 bases and J by 7 bases; unmatched bases: 9. This CDR3 contains 16 residues. In DNA form, the CDR3 reads TGTGCCAGTAGTATTAAGTCGGGACAGGGGATAAATGAGCAGTTCTTC. This encodes CASSIKSGQGINEQFF.

V is TRBV6-5 and J is TRBJ1-1; no definite D call. Trimming removed 10 bases at V and 4 bases at J, with 19 bases between. The germline V gene encodes CDR1 MNHEY and CDR2 SVGAGI. The CDR3 sequence is 14 residues long. The DNA for the CDR3 is TGTGCCACGTCCCGCGGGTTTGGGTTCACTGAAGCTTTCTTT. Protein: CATSRGFGFTEAFF.

The V and J genes are TRBV7-2 and TRBJ1-2; 11 positions agree with TRBD1. Germline trimming cut 4 bases from V and 7 bases from J; bases unmatched to any gene: 5. This CDR3 spans 14 amino acids. Germline V gives CDR1 SGHTA, CDR2 FQGNSA. The CDR3 region has the DNA TGTGCCAGCAGCTACTCCGGGACAGGGGGTGGCTACACCTTC. Translated, it gives CASSYSGTGGGYTF.

The chain joins TRBV4-3 to TRBJ2-2; maybe TRBD2 (6 bases). Germline assignment: CDR1 LGHNA and CDR2 YSLEER. V was cut by 3 bases and J by 2 bases, with 16 bases left in between. This CDR3 has 17 residues. The CDR3 reads CASSHPAGTLNTGELFF. In DNA form, the CDR3 reads TGCGCCAGCAGCCACCCGGCCGGGACTCTAAACACCGGGGAGCTGTTTTTT.

This sequence joins TRBV7-8 and TRBJ2-7, with unresolved D. The V and J ends lost 3 bases and 0 bases respectively, with 9 bases between them. The CDR3 consists of 14 residues. CDR1 is SGHVS and CDR2 is FQNEAQ in the germline V gene. The DNA for the CDR3 is TGTGCCAGCAGCTTTTCTGAGAGCTCCTACGAGCAGTACTTC. Translation: CASSFSESSYEQYF.

V usage is TRBV5-1 and J usage is TRBJ1-5; D is perhaps TRBD1 (6 bases). V was trimmed by 4 bases and J by 2 bases, leaving 13 bases between them. Germline CDR1 SGHRS, CDR2 YFSETQ. This CDR3 comprises 15 residues. The CDR3 DNA reads as TGCGCCAGCAGCGGGGGCCAAAGGCGCAATCAGCCCCAGCATTTT. This codes for CASSGGQRRNQPQHF.

V gene TRBV19 combines with J gene TRBJ2-5; 8 bases line up with TRBD2. There are 15 residues in the CDR3. Germline V CDR1 and CDR2: LNHDA, SQIVND (reference sequence). J gave up 5 bases and V 8 bases, and 13 bases lay outside the gene matches. CDR3 in amino acids: CASRSTGGPRETQYF. The CDR3 coding sequence is TGTGCCAGTCGGTCTACGGGAGGGCCGAGGGAGACCCAGTACTTC.

In regard to this clone: Other nucleotide sequences in the sample specify the same CDR3. J is TRBJ2-1 and V is TRBV19, with D possibly matching TRBD1 (6 bases). This CDR3 comprises 15 residues. Per the germline V gene, CDR1 is LNHDA and CDR2 is SQIVND (reference sequence). V dropped 6 bases and J dropped 7 bases, with 19 bases sitting between them. The CDR3 DNA sequence: TGTGCCAGTAGCCCGACCAGCCTCCAGGGGAATGAGCAGTTCTTC. Amino acid sequence: CASSPTSLQGNEQFF.

This clone has more than one count but fewer than ten. The gene calls are TRBV2 and TRBJ2-5, with a possible D match to TRBD1 (6 bases). V lost 11 bases and J 2 bases, leaving 12 bases between the germline ends. Germline V lookup: CDR1 SNHLY, CDR2 FYNNEI. The CDR3 runs 12 residues. In DNA, the CDR3 is TGTGCCCACGAAGGGGGACAAGAGACCCAGTACTTC. It yields the protein CAHEGGQETQYF.

The chain carries TRBV28 and TRBJ2-7, with 9 bases fitting TRBD1. Germline V gene data show CDR1 as MDHEN and CDR2 as SYDVKM. J was trimmed by 6 bases and V by 5 bases; bases with no gene match: 8. CDR3 size: 14 residues. The CDR3 DNA reads as TGTGCCAGCAGTCGACAGGGGGAACGGGTCGAGCAGTACTTC. Translating it yields CASSRQGERVEQYF.

The genes are TRBV6-6 and TRBJ2-2; D is ambiguous. The CDR3 totals 13 residues. Germline values: CDR1 MNHNY, CDR2 SVGAGI (reference sequence). V lost 0 bases to trimming and J lost 6 bases, with 5 bases between them. CDR3 coding DNA: TGTGCCAGCAGTTACTCGACTGCCGGGGAGCTGTTTTTT. Translated: CASSYSTAGELFF.

This clone was detected only once. V and J are TRBV7-8 and TRBJ2-1; D is possibly TRBD1 (5 bases). Per germline, CDR1 SGHVS and CDR2 FQNEAQ. Trimming removed 2 bases at V and 6 bases at J, with 8 bases between. CDR3 length equals 13 residues. The CDR3 coding sequence is TGTGCCAGCAGCTTAAGGGGATCCAATGAGCAGTTCTTC. Translated: CASSLRGSNEQFF.

This sequence joins TRBV7-3 and TRBJ2-5, with 9 bases aligning to TRBD1. This CDR3 contains 15 residues. Losses at the gene ends were 6 bases for V and 2 bases for J; bases not matched to a gene: 7. Germline CDR1 is SGHTA and CDR2 is FQGTGA. Here the CDR3 reads CASRPTGGTQETQYF. In nucleotides, the CDR3 is TGTGCCAGCAGACCGACAGGGGGAACACAAGAGACCCAGTACTTC. The full variable domain, completed using reference TRBV7-3 and TRBJ2-5, is GAGVSQTPSNKVTEKGKYVELRCDPISGHTALYWYRQSLGQGPEFLIYFQGTGAADDSGLPNDRFFAVRPEGSVSTLKIQRTERGDSAVYLCASRPTGGTQETQYFGPGTRLLVL.

The J gene is TRBJ2-3, the V gene TRBV28; tentatively, D is TRBD2 (6 bases). The CDR3 loop spans 14 amino acids. Per the germline V gene, CDR1 is MDHEN and CDR2 is SYDVKM. V lost 6 bases and J 3 bases, leaving 13 bases between the germline ends. The CDR3 nucleotides are TGTGCCAGCAGCTCAGCGGGTCGGACAGATACGCAGTATTTT. Translated: CASSSAGRTDTQYF.

V is TRBV14 and J is TRBJ1-2; maybe TRBD1 (6 bases). The germline V and J ends were trimmed by 2 bases and 8 bases, with 21 bases remaining between them. The germline CDR1 and CDR2 sequences are SGHDN and FVKESK. The CDR3 has 16 residues. This CDR3 reads CASSQRPGHGFEGYTF. CDR3 coding DNA: TGTGCCAGCAGCCAAAGACCGGGACACGGGTTCGAGGGCTACACCTTC.

The V and J genes are TRBV9 and TRBJ2-7; 7 bases are a match to TRBD2. The V gene end was trimmed by 4 bases and the J gene end by 2 bases; junction bases not matched to a gene: 6. Germline V lookup: CDR1 SGDLS, CDR2 YYNGEE. CDR3 length equals 14 residues. The CDR3 region has the DNA TGTGCCAGCAGCCGAGCGGGACGGGCCTACGAGCAGTACTTC. Its translation is CASSRAGRAYEQYF.

The rearrangement joins TRBV27 to TRBJ2-1; tentatively, D is TRBD2 (5 bases). Germline V gives CDR1 MNHEY, CDR2 SMNVEV (reference sequence). Trimming cost V 3 bases and J 0 bases, with 9 bases left between them. The CDR3 covers 15 residues. The CDR3 here is CASSFGVSSYNEQFF. The CDR3 DNA reads TGTGCCAGCAGTTTCGGGGTGAGCTCCTACAATGAGCAGTTCTTC.

This sequence joins TRBV28 and TRBJ2-7, with D maybe TRBD2 (6 bases). V was pared by 6 bases and J by 4 bases, with 28 bases between. Germline V lookup: CDR1 MDHEN, CDR2 SYDVKM. CDR3 size: 18 residues. DNA for the CDR3: TGTGCCAGCAGCTCCTTAGGTAGCGGAATTGGGGGTCGTTACGAGCAGTACTTC. It translates to CASSSLGSGIGGRYEQYF.

CDR3 nucleotide sequence: TGTGCCAGCGCTACAGACGGGAGAAGCACAGATACGCAGTATTTT. As protein: CASATDGRSTDTQYF. The chain uses TRBV6-4 and TRBJ2-3; possible D gene TRBD2, 6 bases. There are 15 residues in the CDR3. Between the trimmed V and J ends, which lost 8 bases and 0 bases, there was a span of 15 bases. Per germline, CDR1 MRHNA and CDR2 SNTAGT.